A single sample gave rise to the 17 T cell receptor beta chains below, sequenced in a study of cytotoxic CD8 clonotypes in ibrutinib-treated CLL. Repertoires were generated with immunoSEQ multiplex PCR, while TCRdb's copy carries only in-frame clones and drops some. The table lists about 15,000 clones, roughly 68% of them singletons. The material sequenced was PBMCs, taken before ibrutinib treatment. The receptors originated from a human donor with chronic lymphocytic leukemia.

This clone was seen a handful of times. The CDR3 protein is CASSLLRRGGTDTQYF. The DNA for the CDR3 is TGTGCCAGCAGCTTACTACGCAGGGGTGGCACAGATACGCAGTATTTT. The chain employs TRBV7-6 and TRBJ2-3; D is perhaps TRBD1 (6 bases). Looked up from germline, CDR1 is SGHVS and CDR2 is FNYEAQ. V was cut by 2 bases and J by 1 base, with 13 bases left in between. The CDR3 spans 16 residues.

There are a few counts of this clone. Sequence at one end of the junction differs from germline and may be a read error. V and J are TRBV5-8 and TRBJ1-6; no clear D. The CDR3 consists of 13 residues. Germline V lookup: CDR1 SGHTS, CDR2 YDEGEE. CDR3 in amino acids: CASSRSDNSPLHF. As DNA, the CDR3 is TGTGCCAGCAGCCGCTCCGATAATTCACCCCTCCACTTT.

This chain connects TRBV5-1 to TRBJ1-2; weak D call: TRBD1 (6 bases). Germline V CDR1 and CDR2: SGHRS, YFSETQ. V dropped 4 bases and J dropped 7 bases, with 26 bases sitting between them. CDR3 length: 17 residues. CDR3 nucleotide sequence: TGCGCCAGCAGCCCCAATCGCCCGACAGGTTTTGATTTTGGCTACACCTTC. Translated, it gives CASSPNRPTGFDFGYTF.

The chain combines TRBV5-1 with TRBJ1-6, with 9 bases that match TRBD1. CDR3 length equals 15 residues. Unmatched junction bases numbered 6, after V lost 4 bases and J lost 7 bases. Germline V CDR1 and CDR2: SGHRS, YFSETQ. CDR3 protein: CASSGTTGGNSPLHF. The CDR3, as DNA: TGCGCCAGCAGCGGAACGACAGGGGGGAATTCACCCCTCCACTTT.

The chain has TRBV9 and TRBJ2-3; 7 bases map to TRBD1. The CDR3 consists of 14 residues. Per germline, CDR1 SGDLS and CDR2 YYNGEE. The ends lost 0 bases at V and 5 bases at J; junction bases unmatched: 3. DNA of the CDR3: TGTGCCAGCAGCGTAGGGACAGGAGGAGATACGCAGTATTTT. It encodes CASSVGTGGDTQYF. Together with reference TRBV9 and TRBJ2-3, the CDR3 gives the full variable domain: DSGVTQTPKHLITATGQRVTLRCSPRSGDLSVYWYQQSLDQGLQFLIQYYNGEERAKGNILERFSAQQFPDLHSELNLSSLELGDSALYFCASSVGTGGDTQYFGPGTRLTVL.

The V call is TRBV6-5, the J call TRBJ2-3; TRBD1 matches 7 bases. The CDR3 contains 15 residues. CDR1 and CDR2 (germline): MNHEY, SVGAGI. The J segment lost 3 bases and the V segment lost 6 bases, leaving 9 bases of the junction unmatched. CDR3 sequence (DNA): TGTGCCAGCAGACCTGACAGGGTGGGAACAGATACGCAGTATTTT. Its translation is CASRPDRVGTDTQYF.

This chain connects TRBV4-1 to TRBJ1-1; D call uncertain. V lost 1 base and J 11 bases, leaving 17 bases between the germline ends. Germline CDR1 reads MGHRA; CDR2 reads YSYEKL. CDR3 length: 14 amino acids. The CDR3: CASSQVLRQRLAFF. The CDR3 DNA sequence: TGCGCCAGCAGCCAAGTGCTGCGGCAGCGCCTGGCTTTCTTT.

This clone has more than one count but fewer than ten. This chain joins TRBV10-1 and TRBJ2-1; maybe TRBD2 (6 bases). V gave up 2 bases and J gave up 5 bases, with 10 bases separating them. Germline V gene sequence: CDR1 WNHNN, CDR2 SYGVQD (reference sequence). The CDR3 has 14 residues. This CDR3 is CASSEGVADNEQFF. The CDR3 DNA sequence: TGCGCCAGCAGTGAGGGGGTAGCGGACAATGAGCAGTTCTTC.

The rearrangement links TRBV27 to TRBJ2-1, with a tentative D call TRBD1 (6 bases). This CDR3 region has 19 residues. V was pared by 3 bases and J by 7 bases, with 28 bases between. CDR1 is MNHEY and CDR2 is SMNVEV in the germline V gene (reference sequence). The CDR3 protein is CASSLGLRGNTRSRNEQFF. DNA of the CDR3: TGTGCCAGCAGTTTGGGTTTAAGGGGGAATACCCGCTCACGGAATGAGCAGTTCTTC.

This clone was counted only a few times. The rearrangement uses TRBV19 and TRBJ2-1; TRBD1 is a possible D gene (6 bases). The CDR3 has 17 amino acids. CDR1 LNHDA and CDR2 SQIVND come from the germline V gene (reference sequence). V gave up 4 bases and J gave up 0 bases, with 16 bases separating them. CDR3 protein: CASSTRLQGSSYNEQFF. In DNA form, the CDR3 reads TGTGCCAGTAGTACTCGCTTGCAGGGGAGCTCCTACAATGAGCAGTTCTTC.

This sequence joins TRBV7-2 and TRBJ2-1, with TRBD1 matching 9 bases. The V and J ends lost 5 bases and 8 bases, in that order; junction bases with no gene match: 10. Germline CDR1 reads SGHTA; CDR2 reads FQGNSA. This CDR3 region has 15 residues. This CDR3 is CASSPGQGPGDEQFF. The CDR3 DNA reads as TGTGCCAGCAGCCCAGGACAGGGGCCGGGTGATGAGCAGTTCTTC.

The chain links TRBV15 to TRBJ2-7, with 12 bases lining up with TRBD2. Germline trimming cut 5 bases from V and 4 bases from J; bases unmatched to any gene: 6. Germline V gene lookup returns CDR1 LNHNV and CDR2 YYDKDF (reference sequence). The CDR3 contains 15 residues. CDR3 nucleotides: TGTGCCACCAGCGTGACTAGCGGGAGTGGGTACGAGCAGTACTTC. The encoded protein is CATSVTSGSGYEQYF.

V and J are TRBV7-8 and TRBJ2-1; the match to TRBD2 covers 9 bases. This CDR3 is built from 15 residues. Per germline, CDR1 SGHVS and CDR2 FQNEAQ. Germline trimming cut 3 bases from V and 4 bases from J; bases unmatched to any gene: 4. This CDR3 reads CASSLSSGEYNEQFF. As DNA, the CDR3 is TGTGCCAGCAGCTTGTCTAGCGGGGAATACAATGAGCAGTTCTTC.

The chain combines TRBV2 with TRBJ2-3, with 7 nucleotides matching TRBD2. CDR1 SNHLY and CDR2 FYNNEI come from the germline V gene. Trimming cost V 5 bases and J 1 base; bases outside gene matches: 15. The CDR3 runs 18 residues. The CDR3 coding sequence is TGTGCCAGCAGTTTCGTACCTAGCGGACCAAAAGGCACAGATACGCAGTATTTT. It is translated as CASSFVPSGPKGTDTQYF.

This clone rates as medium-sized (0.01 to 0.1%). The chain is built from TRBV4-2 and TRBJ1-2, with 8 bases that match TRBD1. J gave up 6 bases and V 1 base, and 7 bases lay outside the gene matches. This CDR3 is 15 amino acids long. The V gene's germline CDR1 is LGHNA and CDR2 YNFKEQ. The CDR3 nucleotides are TGTGCCAGCAGCCAAGTTCCGGACAGGGACCATGGCTACACCTTC. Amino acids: CASSQVPDRDHGYTF.

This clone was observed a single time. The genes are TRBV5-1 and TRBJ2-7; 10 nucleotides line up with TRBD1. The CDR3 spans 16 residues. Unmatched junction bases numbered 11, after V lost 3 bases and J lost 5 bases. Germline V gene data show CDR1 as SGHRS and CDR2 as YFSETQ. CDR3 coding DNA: TGCGCCAGCAGCTCATCCGGGACAGGGGTTTCCCACGAGCAGTACTTC. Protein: CASSSSGTGVSHEQYF.

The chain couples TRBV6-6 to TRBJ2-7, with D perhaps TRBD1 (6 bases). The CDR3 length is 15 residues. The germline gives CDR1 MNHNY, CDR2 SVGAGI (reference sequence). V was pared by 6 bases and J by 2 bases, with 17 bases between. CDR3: CASRATGLSPYEQYV. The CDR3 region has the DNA TGTGCCAGCAGGGCAACAGGGTTATCGCCCTACGAGCAGTACGTC.